What follows are 15 T cell receptor beta chains derived from one specimen sequenced in a study of CD8 T cells in ankylosing spondylitis. TCRdb independently ran MiXCR on the 5' RACE reads; one entry per CDR3 protein. The sample has 250,000 to 400,000 distinct CDR3 sequences, around 10% seen once. The sample consisted of blood, either unsorted or a sorted T cell fraction (not recorded which). These receptors were taken from a female donor with ankylosing spondylitis or in good health (not recorded which).

In this sample, this clonotype turned up many times. This chain joins TRBV28 and TRBJ2-3; TRBD1 is a possible D gene (6 bases). Germline CDR1 reads MDHEN; CDR2 reads SYDVKM. The CDR3 is 15 residues long. The germline V and J ends were trimmed by 2 bases and 4 bases, with 13 bases remaining between them. CDR3: CASSLGGAVPDTQYF. In DNA, the CDR3 is TGTGCCAGCAGTTTAGGGGGCGCGGTCCCAGATACGCAGTATTTT. The full variable domain, completed using reference TRBV28 and TRBJ2-3, is DVKVTQSSRYLVKRTGEKVFLECVQDMDHENMFWYRQDPGLGLRLIYFSYDVKMKEKGDIPEGYSVSREKKERFSLILESASTNQTSMYLCASSLGGAVPDTQYFGPGTRLTVL.

This clonotype was seen many times. The chain carries TRBV25-1 and TRBJ1-2; weak D call: TRBD1 (5 bases). Germline CDR1 reads MGHDK; CDR2 reads SYGVNS. V was clipped by 4 bases and J by 6 bases, with 12 bases between them. The CDR3 runs to 13 residues. This CDR3 is CASSVAGRNGYTF. The CDR3 DNA follows: TGTGCCAGCAGTGTGGCGGGACGGAATGGCTACACCTTC.

This clonotype has ten or more counts. The gene calls are TRBV20-1 and TRBJ1-1; D not certain. CDR1 DFQATT and CDR2 SNEGSKA come from the germline V gene (reference sequence). V lost 4 bases to trimming and J lost 4 bases, with 10 bases between them. The CDR3 has 12 residues. CDR3 in DNA: TGCAGTGCTATGGCGACGGGCACTGAAGCTTTCTTT. Its translation: CSAMATGTEAFF.

This clonotype occurred many times. The J gene is TRBJ2-5, the V gene TRBV15, with a weak D call TRBD1 (5 bases). Looked up from germline, CDR1 is LNHNV and CDR2 is YYDKDF (reference sequence). With 5 bases removed from V and 6 bases from J, the gap between germline ends came to 13 bases. CDR3 length: 13 amino acids. CDR3 sequence (DNA): TGTGCCACCAGCGGAACAGGTGTAAAGACCCAGTACTTC. Protein: CATSGTGVKTQYF.

J is TRBJ2-3 and V is TRBV9, with TRBD2 identical over 14 bases. The trim removed 0 bases at V and 4 bases at J, leaving 4 bases unmatched. The CDR3 is 17 residues long. CDR1 is SGDLS, CDR2 YYNGEE, per germline. Here the CDR3 reads CASSVGGLAGVPDTQYF. The CDR3 DNA follows: TGTGCCAGCAGCGTAGGGGGACTAGCGGGGGTACCAGATACGCAGTATTTT.

The table lists this clonotype with many counts. V is TRBV12-3 or TRBV12-4 and J is TRBJ2-3; no clear D. This CDR3 is 10 amino acids long. Trimming took off 8 bases at V and 2 bases at J, with 2 bases between the two ends. The CDR3 DNA reads TGTGCCAGCCACACAGATACGCAGTATTTT. This codes for CASHTDTQYF.

This clonotype was seen many times. The chain recombines TRBV5-1 with TRBJ2-3; 7 bases are shared with TRBD1. CDR3 size: 18 residues. Losses at the gene ends were 4 bases for V and 0 bases for J; bases not matched to a gene: 14. Germline-derived CDR1 and CDR2 are SGHRS and YFSETQ. The DNA for the CDR3 is TGCGCCAGCAGCCTTACAGGGGAGCCTTCCCCAAGCACAGATACGCAGTATTTT. Translation gives CASSLTGEPSPSTDTQYF.

This chain joins TRBV7-9 and TRBJ2-5; a possible D gene is TRBD2 (5 bases). Germline CDR1 reads SEHNR; CDR2 reads FQNEAQ (reference sequence). Trimming pared 6 bases from V and 1 base from J, leaving 12 bases between. This CDR3 is 14 amino acids long. The CDR3 region is CASSMRTVQETQYF. The CDR3 DNA reads TGTGCCAGCAGTATGAGGACTGTCCAAGAGACCCAGTACTTC.

This clonotype was observed many times. The chain recombines TRBV15 with TRBJ1-1; 7 bases match TRBD1. Germline V gives CDR1 LNHNV, CDR2 YYDKDF (reference sequence). The CDR3 has 14 residues. V shed 3 bases, J shed 5 bases, and the junction held 6 bases outside the gene matches. CDR3 sequence: CATSRKPGQTEAFF. CDR3 DNA: TGTGCCACCAGCAGGAAACCGGGACAGACTGAAGCTTTCTTT. The full variable domain, rest sourced from reference TRBV15 and TRBJ1-1, is DAMVIQNPRYQVTQFGKPVTLSCSQTLNHNVMYWYQQKSSQAPKLLFHYYDKDFNNEADTPDNFQSRRPNTSFCFLDIRSPGLGDTAMYLCATSRKPGQTEAFFGQGTRLTVV.

This chain connects TRBV7-9 to TRBJ1-6; D possibly corresponds to TRBD1 (6 bases). The CDR3 is 15 residues long. V shed 5 bases and J shed 7 bases, with 15 bases lying between them. CDR1 is SEHNR and CDR2 is FQNEAQ in the germline V gene (reference sequence). The CDR3 nucleotides read TGTGCCAGCAGCCCTTGGGACATCCGGAATTCACCCCTCCACTTT. Its protein is CASSPWDIRNSPLHF.

With regard to this clonotype: At one end, the junction sequence differs from germline, possibly due to a read error. The gene calls are TRBV5-1 and TRBJ1-2; 8 nucleotides match TRBD1. CDR3 size: 16 residues. CDR1 and CDR2 (germline): SGHRS, YFSETQ. CDR3 sequence: CASSSPDLQGAYGYPF. DNA of the CDR3: TGCGCCAGCAGCTCGCCCGACCTTCAGGGGGCTTATGGCTACCCCTTC.

CDR3 sequence reads: CASTFTRGRTSTEAFF. As DNA, the CDR3 is TGTGCCAGCACCTTCACGCGGGGCAGGACCAGCACTGAAGCTTTCTTT. V and J are TRBV5-5 and TRBJ1-1; maybe TRBD1 (5 bases). This CDR3 region has 16 residues. The V gene's germline CDR1 is SGHKS and CDR2 YYEKEE (reference sequence). V lost 6 bases to trimming and J lost 4 bases, with 22 bases between them.

Many counts were recorded for this clonotype. This chain uses TRBV2 with TRBJ2-3, with D perhaps TRBD2 (7 bases). The CDR3 is 15 residues long. Germline V gene lookup returns CDR1 SNHLY and CDR2 FYNNEI. Trimming pared 2 bases from V and 6 bases from J, leaving 15 bases between. For the CDR3, the DNA is TGTGCCAGCAGTGAACTCGGGGGGCGGTTCGATACGCAGTATTTT. This gives the protein CASSELGGRFDTQYF.

With regard to this clonotype: It may be a read error: a sequence one base away is much more abundant. This chain uses TRBV10-2 with TRBJ2-4; 8 bases are shared with TRBD1. CDR1 WSHSY and CDR2 SAAADI come from the germline V gene. The CDR3 runs to 15 residues. The CDR3 region is CATSEPGQAENIQYF. Here the CDR3 DNA reads TGCGCCACCAGTGAGCCGGGACAGGCGGAAAACATTCAGTACTTC.

This clonotype was picked up many times. This sequence joins TRBV28 and TRBJ1-1, with no clear D. From germline, CDR1 is MDHEN and CDR2 SYDVKM. CDR3 size: 15 residues. Between the trimmed V and J ends, which lost 2 bases and 0 bases, there was a span of 10 bases. In DNA form, the CDR3 reads TGTGCCAGCAGTTTACCAGCGGGGATGAACACTGAAGCTTTCTTT. This translates into CASSLPAGMNTEAFF.